These 8 T cell receptor beta chains were all obtained from the same sample, sequenced in a study of Ad26.COV2.S vaccination and SARS-CoV-2 variants. Data came from immunoSEQ multiplex PCR; TCRdb stores just in-frame clones and leaves some out. Among about 400,000 clones listed, around 85% were seen once. As for treatment: about 20 received Ad26.COV2.S at low or high dose, single or two shots; roughly 5 received placebo; per-sample allocation not given. Samples were taken on day 63 after the first vaccine or placebo injection. Sequencing used peripheral blood, obtained in a trial of Ad26.COV2.S vaccine versus placebo. These receptors came from a person aged 18-60 years who received the Ad26.COV2.S COVID-19 vaccine or a placebo.

This clone was seen just once. This rearrangement joins TRBV29-1 to TRBJ2-3, with D possibly TRBD1 on 7 matching bases. The V end lost 6 bases, the J end lost 3 bases, and 13 bases lay between the germline ends. Germline CDR1 SQVTM, CDR2 ANQGSEA. The CDR3 contains 13 residues. The CDR3 sequence: CSVAGGRTDTQYF. For the CDR3, the DNA is TGCAGCGTGGCAGGGGGGAGGACAGATACGCAGTATTTT.

The chain employs TRBV4-1 and TRBJ2-1; unclear D gene. The V gene's germline CDR1 is MGHRA and CDR2 YSYEKL. Trimming left V 1 base short and J 9 bases short, with 10 bases between. CDR3 length equals 13 residues. This CDR3 is CASSQAGAAEQFF. The CDR3 nucleotides are TGCGCCAGCAGCCAAGCCGGCGCCGCTGAGCAGTTCTTC.

This chain joins TRBV5-8 and TRBJ2-1; tentative D call: TRBD2 (5 bases). The CDR3 length is 16 residues. CDR1 SGHTS and CDR2 YDEGEE come from the germline V gene. V was shortened by 3 bases and J by 4 bases, with 17 bases between the two germline ends. The CDR3 is CASSYSRGSKYNEQFF. CDR3 bases: TGTGCCAGCAGCTATAGTCGGGGTTCCAAGTACAATGAGCAGTTCTTC.

The chain is built from TRBV18 and TRBJ2-1; unclear D gene. Germline V gene sequence: CDR1 KGHSH, CDR2 LQKENI. Trimming cost V 4 bases and J 6 bases, with 10 bases left between them. This CDR3 is built from 13 residues. CDR3 sequence: CASSQDRSNEQFF. CDR3 bases: TGTGCCAGCTCACAAGATCGGTCCAATGAGCAGTTCTTC.

The CDR3, as DNA: TGTGCCAGCAGTGAAGCTGGCCTTAACTACGAGCAGTACTTC. Its translation: CASSEAGLNYEQYF. The chain combines TRBV6-1 with TRBJ2-7; D not resolved. Trimming pared 0 bases from V and 3 bases from J, leaving 9 bases between. Germline V gives CDR1 MNHNS, CDR2 SASEGT. The length of the CDR3 is 14 residues.

The chain recombines TRBV4-1 with TRBJ1-2, with 8 bases identical to TRBD1. The CDR3 is 14 residues long. With 1 base clipped from V and 8 bases from J, the junction kept 6 bases outside the gene matches. Germline V gene sequence: CDR1 MGHRA, CDR2 YSYEKL. Written as DNA, the CDR3 is TGCGCCAGCAGCCAAGTAGGCAGGGGGCAAGGCTACACCTTC. It codes for CASSQVGRGQGYTF.

This chain uses TRBV4-1 with TRBJ1-3; D unclear. CDR1 is MGHRA and CDR2 is YSYEKL in the germline V gene. The CDR3 is 17 residues long. V lost 1 base and J lost 0, with 13 bases in between. CDR3 DNA: TGCGCCAGCAGCCAAGGGGGAGGGTCGCTCTCTGGAAACACCATATATTTT. Its translation: CASSQGGGSLSGNTIYF.

The rearrangement joins TRBV15 to TRBJ2-3; 8 positions agree with TRBD2. Unmatched junction bases numbered 7, after V lost 8 bases and J lost 9 bases. The CDR3 runs to 12 residues. CDR1 is LNHNV and CDR2 is YYDKDF in the germline V gene (reference sequence). The CDR3 spells CATGHPSGTQYF. The CDR3 DNA follows: TGTGCCACCGGGCACCCTAGCGGGACGCAGTATTTT. Using reference TRBV15 and TRBJ2-3 for the parts outside the CDR3, the full variable domain is DAMVIQNPRYQVTQFGKPVTLSCSQTLNHNVMYWYQQKSSQAPKLLFHYYDKDFNNEADTPDNFQSRRPNTSFCFLDIRSPGLGDTAMYLCATGHPSGTQYFGPGTRLTVL.